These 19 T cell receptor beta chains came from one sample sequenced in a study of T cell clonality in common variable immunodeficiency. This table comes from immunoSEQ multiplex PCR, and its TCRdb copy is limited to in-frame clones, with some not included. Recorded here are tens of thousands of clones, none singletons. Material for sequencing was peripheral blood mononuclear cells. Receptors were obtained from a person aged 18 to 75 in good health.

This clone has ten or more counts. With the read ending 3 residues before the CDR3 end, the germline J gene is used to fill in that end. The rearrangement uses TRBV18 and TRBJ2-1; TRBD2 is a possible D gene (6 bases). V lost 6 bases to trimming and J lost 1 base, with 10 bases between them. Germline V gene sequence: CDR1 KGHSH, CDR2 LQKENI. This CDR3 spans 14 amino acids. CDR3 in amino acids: CASSGTASYNEQFF. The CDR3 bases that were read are TGTGCCAGCTCGGGGACTGCGTCCTACAATGAG.

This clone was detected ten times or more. Partial CDR3 DNA: TGTGCCTGGAGTCCGGGACAGGGGGCGGGCAGGACTGAA. It specifies CAWSPGQGAGRTE. The full CDR3 reads CAWSPGQGAGRTEAFF. The V gene is TRBV30, the J gene TRBJ1-1; 12 bases map to TRBD1. The CDR3 goes on 3 residues after the read ends, and that part is filled in from the germline J gene. The V and J ends lost 2 bases and 5 bases, in that order; junction bases with no gene match: 9. Germline V lookup: CDR1 GTSNPN, CDR2 SVGIG (reference sequence). The CDR3 has 16 residues.

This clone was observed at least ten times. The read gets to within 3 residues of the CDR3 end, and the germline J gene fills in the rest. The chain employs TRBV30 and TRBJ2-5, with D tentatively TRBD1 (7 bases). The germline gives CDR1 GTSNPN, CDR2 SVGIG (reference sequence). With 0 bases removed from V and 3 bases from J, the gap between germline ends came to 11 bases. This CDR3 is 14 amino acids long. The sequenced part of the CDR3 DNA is TGTGCCTGGAGTGTAGGAGGGGGCAAAGAGACC. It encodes CAWSVGGGKET. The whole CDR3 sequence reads CAWSVGGGKETQYF.

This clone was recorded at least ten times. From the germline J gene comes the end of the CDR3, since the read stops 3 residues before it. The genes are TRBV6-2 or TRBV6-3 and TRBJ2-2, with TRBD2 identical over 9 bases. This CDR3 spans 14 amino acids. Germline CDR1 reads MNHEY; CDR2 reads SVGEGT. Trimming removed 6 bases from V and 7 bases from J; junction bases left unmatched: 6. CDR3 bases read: TGTGCCAGCAGGTTAGCGGGAGCCTACGGGGAG. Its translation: CASRLAGAYGE. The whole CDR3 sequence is CASRLAGAYGELFF.

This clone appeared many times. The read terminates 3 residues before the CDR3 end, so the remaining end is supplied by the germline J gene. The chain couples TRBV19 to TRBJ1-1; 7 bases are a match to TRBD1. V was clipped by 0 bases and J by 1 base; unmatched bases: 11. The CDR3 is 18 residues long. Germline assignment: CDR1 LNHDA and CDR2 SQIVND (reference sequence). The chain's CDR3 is CASSIDTRRQGTNTEAFF. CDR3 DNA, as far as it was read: TGTGCCAGTAGTATAGATACCCGAAGACAGGGAACGAACACTGAA.

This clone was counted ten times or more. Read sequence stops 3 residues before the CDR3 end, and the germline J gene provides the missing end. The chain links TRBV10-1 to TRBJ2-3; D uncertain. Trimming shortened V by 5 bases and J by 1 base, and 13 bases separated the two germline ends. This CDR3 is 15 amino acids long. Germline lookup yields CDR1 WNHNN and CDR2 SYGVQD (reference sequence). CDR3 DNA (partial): TGCGCCAGCAGTCACACACTAAGCGGCACAGATACG. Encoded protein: CASSHTLSGTDT. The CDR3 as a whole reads CASSHTLSGTDTQYF.

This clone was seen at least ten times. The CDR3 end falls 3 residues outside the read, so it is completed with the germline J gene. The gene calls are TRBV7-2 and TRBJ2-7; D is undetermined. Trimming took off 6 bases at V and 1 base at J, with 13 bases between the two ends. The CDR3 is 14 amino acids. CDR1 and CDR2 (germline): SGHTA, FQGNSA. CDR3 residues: CASSKTGSSYEQYF. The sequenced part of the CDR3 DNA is TGTGCCAGCAGTAAAACCGGGTCGTCCTACGAG.

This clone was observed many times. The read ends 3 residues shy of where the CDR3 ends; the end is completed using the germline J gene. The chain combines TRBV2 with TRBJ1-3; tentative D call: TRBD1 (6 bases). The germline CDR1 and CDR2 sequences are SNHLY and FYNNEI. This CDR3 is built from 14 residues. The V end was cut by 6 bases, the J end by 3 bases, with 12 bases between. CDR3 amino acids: CASRYRESGNTIYF. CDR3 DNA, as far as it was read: TGTGCCAGCAGATACAGGGAAAGTGGAAACACC.

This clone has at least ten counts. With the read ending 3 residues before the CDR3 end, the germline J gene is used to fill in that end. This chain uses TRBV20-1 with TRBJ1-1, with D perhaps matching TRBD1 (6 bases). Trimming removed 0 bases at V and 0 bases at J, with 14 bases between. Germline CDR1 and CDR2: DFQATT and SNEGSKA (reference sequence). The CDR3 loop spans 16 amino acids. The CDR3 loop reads CSARDPGQILNTEAFF. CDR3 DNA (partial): TGCAGTGCTAGAGATCCCGGACAGATATTGAACACTGAA.

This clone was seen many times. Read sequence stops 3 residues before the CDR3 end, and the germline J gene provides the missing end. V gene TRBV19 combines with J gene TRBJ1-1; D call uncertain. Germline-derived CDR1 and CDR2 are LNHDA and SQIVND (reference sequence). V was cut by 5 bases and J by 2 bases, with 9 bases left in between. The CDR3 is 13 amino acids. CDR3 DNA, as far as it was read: TGTGCCAGTAGTCCGACGGGTAACACTGAA. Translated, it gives CASSPTGNTE. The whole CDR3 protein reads CASSPTGNTEAFF.

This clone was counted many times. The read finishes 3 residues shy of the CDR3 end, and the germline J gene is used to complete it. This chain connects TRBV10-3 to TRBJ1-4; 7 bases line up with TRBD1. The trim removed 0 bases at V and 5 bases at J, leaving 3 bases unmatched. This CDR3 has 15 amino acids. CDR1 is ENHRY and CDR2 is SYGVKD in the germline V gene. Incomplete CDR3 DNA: TGTGCCATCAGTGAGTCAGGGGGCGAGAATGAAAAA. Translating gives CAISESGGENEK. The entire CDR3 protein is CAISESGGENEKLFF.

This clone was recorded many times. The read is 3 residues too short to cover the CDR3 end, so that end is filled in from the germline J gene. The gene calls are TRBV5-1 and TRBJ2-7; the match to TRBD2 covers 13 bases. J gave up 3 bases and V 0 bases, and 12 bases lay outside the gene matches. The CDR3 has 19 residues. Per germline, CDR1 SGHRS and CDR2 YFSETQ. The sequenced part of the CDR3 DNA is TGCGCCAGCAGCTTGGGACTAGCGGGAGGTCCCACCCCACGCTACGAG. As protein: CASSLGLAGGPTPRYE. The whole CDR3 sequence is CASSLGLAGGPTPRYEQYF.

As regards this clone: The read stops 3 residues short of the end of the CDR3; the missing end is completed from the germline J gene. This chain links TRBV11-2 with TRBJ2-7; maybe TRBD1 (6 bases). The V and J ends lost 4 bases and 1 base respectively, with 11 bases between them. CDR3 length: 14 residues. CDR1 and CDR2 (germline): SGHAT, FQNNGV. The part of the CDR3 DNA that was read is TGTGCCAGCAGCTACCTGGGACAATCCTACGAG. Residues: CASSYLGQSYE. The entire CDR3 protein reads CASSYLGQSYEQYF.

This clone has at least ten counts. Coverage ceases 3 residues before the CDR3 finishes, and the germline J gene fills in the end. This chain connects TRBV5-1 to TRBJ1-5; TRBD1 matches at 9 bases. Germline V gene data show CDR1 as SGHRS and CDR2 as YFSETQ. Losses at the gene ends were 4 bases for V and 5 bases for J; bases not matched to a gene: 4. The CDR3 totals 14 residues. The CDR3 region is CASSPGQGDQPQHF. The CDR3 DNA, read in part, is TGCGCCAGCAGCCCGGGACAGGGAGATCAGCCC.

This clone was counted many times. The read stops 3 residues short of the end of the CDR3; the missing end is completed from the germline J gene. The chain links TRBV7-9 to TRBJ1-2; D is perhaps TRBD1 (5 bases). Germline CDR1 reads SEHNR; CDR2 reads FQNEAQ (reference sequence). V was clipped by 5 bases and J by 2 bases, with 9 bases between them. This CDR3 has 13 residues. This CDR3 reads CASSIDRNYGYTF. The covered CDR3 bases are TGTGCCAGCAGCATAGACAGAAACTATGGC.

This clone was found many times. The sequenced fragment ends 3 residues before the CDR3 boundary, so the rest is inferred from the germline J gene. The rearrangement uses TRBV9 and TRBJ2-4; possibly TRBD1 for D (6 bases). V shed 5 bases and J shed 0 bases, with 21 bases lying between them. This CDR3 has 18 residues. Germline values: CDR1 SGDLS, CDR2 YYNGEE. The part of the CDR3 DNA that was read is TGTGCCAGCAGGAACAGGGCGAATTGTCCAATAGCCAAAAACATT. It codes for CASRNRANCPIAKNI. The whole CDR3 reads CASRNRANCPIAKNIQYF.

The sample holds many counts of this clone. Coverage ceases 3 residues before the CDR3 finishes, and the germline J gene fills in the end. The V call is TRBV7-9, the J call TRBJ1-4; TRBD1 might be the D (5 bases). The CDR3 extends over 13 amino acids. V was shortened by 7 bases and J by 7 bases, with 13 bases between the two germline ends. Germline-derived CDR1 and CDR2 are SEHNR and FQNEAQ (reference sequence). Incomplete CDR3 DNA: TGTGCCAGCACTCAGGGTGAGGTTGAAAAA. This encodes CASTQGEVEK. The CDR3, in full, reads CASTQGEVEKLFF.

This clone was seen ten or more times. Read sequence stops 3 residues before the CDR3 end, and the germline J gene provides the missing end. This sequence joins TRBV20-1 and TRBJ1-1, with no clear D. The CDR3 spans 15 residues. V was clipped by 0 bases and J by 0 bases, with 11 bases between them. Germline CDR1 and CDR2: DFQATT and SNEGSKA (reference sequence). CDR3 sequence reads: CSARDPLSLNTEAFF. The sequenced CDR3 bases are TGCAGTGCTAGAGATCCATTGAGCCTGAACACTGAA.

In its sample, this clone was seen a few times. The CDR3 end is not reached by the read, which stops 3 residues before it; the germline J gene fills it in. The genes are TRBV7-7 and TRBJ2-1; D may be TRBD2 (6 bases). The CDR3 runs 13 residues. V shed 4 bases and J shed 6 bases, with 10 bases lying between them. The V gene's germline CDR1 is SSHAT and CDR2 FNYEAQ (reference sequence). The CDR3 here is CASSSGTLNEQFF. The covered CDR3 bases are TGTGCCAGCAGCTCCGGGACTCTCAATGAG.